Listed below are T cell receptor beta chains from one sample, sequenced in a study of chemoradiotherapy in HPV16-positive cancers. The method was immunoSEQ multiplex PCR; TCRdb's version includes in-frame clones alone and lacks a portion of them. The data hold about 12,000 clones, with just under 80% observed a single time. The specimen was taken from a patient who underwent chemoradiotherapy. The receptors come from a human donor with HPV-associated anogenital cancer. CDR3s include the opening cysteine and the closing phenylalanine or tryptophan. Each record gives: J gene, D gene, V gene, CDR3 protein. D genes are given only for firm matches.

TRBJ1-2 | TRBD1 | TRBV19 | CASSPTGGFYGYTF
TRBJ2-2 | TRBD2 | TRBV10-3 | CAISAGTSGGAVAGELFF
TRBJ2-3 | TRBD2 | TRBV25-1 | CASSESGGGDTDTQYF
TRBJ1-6 | NA | TRBV7-8 | CASSLAVGSSYNSPLHF
TRBJ2-1 | NA | TRBV21-1 | CATTERGDAYNEQFF
TRBJ1-5 | NA | TRBV7-8 | CASSADPPGQPQHF
TRBJ2-7 | TRBD2 | TRBV5-4 | CASSLGQRGSYEQYF
TRBJ1-1 | TRBD1 | TRBV25-1 | CASSPPLQGEAFF
TRBJ2-1 | TRBD1 | TRBV7-9 | CASSLITGDTSEQFF
TRBJ1-2 | NA | TRBV30 | CAWSDQKGYGYTF
TRBJ2-1 | TRBD2 | TRBV7-2 | CASSLEGGGPYNEQFF
TRBJ2-7 | NA | TRBV15 | CATSRGGGGDEQYF
TRBJ2-1 | TRBD2 | TRBV18 | CASSQSQAAGGAYNEQFF
TRBJ2-7 | NA | TRBV5-1 | CASSLAGNHEQYF
TRBJ1-2 | NA | TRBV19 | CASSIDNYGYTF
TRBJ1-2 | NA | TRBV9 | CASSVGFWAGYGYTF
TRBJ1-1 | NA | TRBV7-9 | CASSPLRDTEAFF
TRBJ2-4 | NA | TRBV13 | CASSPRGKNIQYF
TRBJ2-3 | NA | TRBV15 | CATSREDSTDTQYF
TRBJ1-3 | NA | TRBV30 | CAWSANSGNTIYF
TRBJ2-7 | NA | TRBV4-1 | CASSPDRGRDGVPYYEQYF
TRBJ2-6 | NA | TRBV6-1 | CASSPARLGANVLTF
TRBJ1-5 | NA | TRBV5-1 | CASSLDSSNQPQHF
TRBJ2-1 | TRBD1 | TRBV19 | CASSIGGSTTGGLRFF
TRBJ2-6 | NA | TRBV30 | CAWSVSAGGANVLTF
TRBJ2-3 | NA | TRBV5-4 | CASSQTPFTDTQYF
TRBJ2-7 | TRBD2 | TRBV7-9 | CASSPPVAAPGGEQYF
TRBJ2-3 | NA | TRBV5-6 | CASSSVNTQYF
TRBJ2-4 | TRBD1 | TRBV18 | CASSPGQAKNIQYF
TRBJ2-5 | NA | TRBV11-2 | CASSLGPGETQYF
TRBJ2-4 | TRBD2 | TRBV7-2 | CASSLAIPGRDIQYF
TRBJ1-4 | TRBD1 | TRBV29-1 | CSVEQGVGEKLFF
TRBJ1-5 | TRBD1 | TRBV5-1 | CASSPSGTGAGQPQHF
TRBJ1-1 | NA | TRBV11-3 | CASSLVPSPEKNTEAFF
TRBJ1-1 | NA | TRBV6-5 | CASSPRGGTGAFF
TRBJ1-4 | NA | TRBV9 | CASSVGGSVGEKLFF
TRBJ2-7 | NA | TRBV6-5 | CASSYDRYEQYF
TRBJ1-2 | NA | TRBV4-3 | CASSQVGGANYGYTF
TRBJ1-6 | NA | TRBV7-9 | CASSLEGPGALHF
TRBJ2-7 | NA | TRBV7-2 | CASSLRDSYEQYF
TRBJ2-2 | NA | TRBV7-9 | CASSFRRGVNTGELFF
TRBJ1-2 | NA | TRBV11-3 | CASSLVSGRDYGYTF
TRBJ2-7 | NA | TRBV19 | CASSIGQGTPYEQYF
TRBJ1-2 | NA | TRBV28 | CASSGDGRFYGYTF
TRBJ1-2 | NA | TRBV27 | CASSPTGIYGYTF
TRBJ1-6 | NA | TRBV7-8 | CASSLGQSSYNSPLHF
TRBJ2-3 | TRBD2 | TRBV5-8 | CASSLGLAGGPTDTQYF
TRBJ1-4 | TRBD1 | TRBV7-2 | CASSLALFQGAEFKPVEKLFF
TRBJ2-1 | TRBD2 | TRBV13 | CASSEGGGAGNEQFF
TRBJ1-4 | TRBD1 | TRBV27 | CASSFRPPLVGQGYEKLFF
TRBJ2-7 | NA | TRBV5-1 | CASSGKGGNYEQYF
TRBJ1-1 | NA | TRBV9 | CASSVSFGSEAFF
TRBJ1-5 | NA | TRBV27 | CASSLLTDSNQPQHF
TRBJ1-5 | NA | TRBV30 | CAWSTGPFNQPQHF
TRBJ2-3 | NA | TRBV7-3 | CAGSPRGDTQYF